This TCR beta chain was identified in a study of OX40 agonist ivuxolimab in advanced cancers. Autoimmune disease history or systemic immunosuppression led to patient exclusion. Assay used: immunoSEQ multiplex PCR; TCRdb lists only in-frame clones, some missing. Of about 54,000 clones listed, approximately 90% are singletons. The CDR3 loop spans 14 amino acids. The germline V gene has CDR1 SNHLY and CDR2 FYNNEI. Between the trimmed V and J ends, which lost 4 bases and 6 bases, there was a span of 15 bases. The V and J genes are TRBV2 and TRBJ1-2; D is possibly TRBD1 (5 bases). This clonotype was obtained from an adult with an advanced solid tumor such as melanoma, head and neck, liver or kidney cancer. The source material was CD4+ or CD8+ T cells sorted from blood, sampled in a trial of the OX40 agonist ivuxolimab. CDR3 DNA sequence: TGTGCCAGCAGTGTTAACAGGATACTAAATGGCTACACCTTC. Amino acids: CASSVNRILNGYTF.